This TCR beta chain was captured in a study of cytomegalovirus exposure and HLA in healthy donors. Whole-study context: In terms of ancestry, the Caucasian-associated cluster contained more than 65% of the approximately 400 genotyped donors. Notes on the study in general: Cytomegalovirus association was assigned to about 150 TCR beta chains. High sensitivity and specificity were reportedly achieved when the classifier diagnosed cytomegalovirus status.

CDR3 size: 14 residues. Germline V gene data show CDR1 as MDHEN and CDR2 as SYDVKM. The trim removed 7 bases at V and 4 bases at J, leaving 9 bases unmatched. A word on this clone: The antigen is unknown.

The PCR made use of 60 Vbeta and 13 Jbeta primers. As originally analysed: In a later analysis, of roughly 73 million unique beta chains, roughly 11 million appeared in at least two donors. Here immunoSEQ multiplex PCR was the method, and the copy in TCRdb shows in-frame clones only, minus some. V and J calls and clone size are those listed in that table; D and trimming were worked out from the DNA. The sample includes 95,000 to 100,000 clones, 65% to 85% of them seen just once. This chain connects TRBV28 to TRBJ2-7; 8 bases fit TRBD2. The sample taken for sequencing was PBMCs. This TCR came from a woman aged 60-75 years in good health and CMV-seropositive. The CDR3, as DNA: TGTGCCAGCAAAAGCGGGAGTGCCTTTTACGAGCAGTACTTC. This translates into CASKSGSAFYEQYF.